What follows is one T cell receptor beta chain and its context. TCRdb re-called the 5' RACE reads; every CDR3 protein appears as one record, without DNA. The sample data list 400,000 or so distinct CDR3 sequences. Germline values: CDR1 SGHRS, CDR2 YFSETQ. The CDR3 covers 15 residues. These data belong to a study of T cells expressing NK-cell markers. This TCR was sampled from a woman in her 50s in good health. This rearrangement joins TRBV5-1 to TRBJ2-7; with no DNA, the TCRdb D assignment of TRBD2 cannot be verified. The sample comprised blood T cells: a sorted CD56 or NKG2C T cell subset, CD4+ or CD8+ T cells, or bulk PBMC T cells (not recorded which). CDR3 amino acids: CASSLEASGDYEQYF. The full variable domain, its missing parts supplied by reference TRBV5-1 and TRBJ2-7, is KAGVTQTPRYLIKTRGQQVTLSCSPISGHRSVSWYQQTPGQGLQFLFEYFSETQRNKGNFPGRFSGRQFSNSRSEMNVSTLELGDSALYLCASSLEASGDYEQYFGPGTRLTVT.